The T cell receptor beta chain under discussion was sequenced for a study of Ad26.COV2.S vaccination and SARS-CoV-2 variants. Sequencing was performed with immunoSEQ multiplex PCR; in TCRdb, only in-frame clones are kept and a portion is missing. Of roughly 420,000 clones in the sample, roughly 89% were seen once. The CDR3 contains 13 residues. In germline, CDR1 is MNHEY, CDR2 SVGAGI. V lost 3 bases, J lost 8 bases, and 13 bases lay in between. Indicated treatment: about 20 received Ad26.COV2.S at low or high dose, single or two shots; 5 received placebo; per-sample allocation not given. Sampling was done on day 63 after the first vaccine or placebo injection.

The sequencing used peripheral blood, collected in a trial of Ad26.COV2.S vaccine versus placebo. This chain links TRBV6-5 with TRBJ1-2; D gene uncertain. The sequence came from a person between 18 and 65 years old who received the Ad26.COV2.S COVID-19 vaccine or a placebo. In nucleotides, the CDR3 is TGTGCCAGCAGTTATGTAGGGAACGACGGCTACACCTTC. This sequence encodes CASSYVGNDGYTF.